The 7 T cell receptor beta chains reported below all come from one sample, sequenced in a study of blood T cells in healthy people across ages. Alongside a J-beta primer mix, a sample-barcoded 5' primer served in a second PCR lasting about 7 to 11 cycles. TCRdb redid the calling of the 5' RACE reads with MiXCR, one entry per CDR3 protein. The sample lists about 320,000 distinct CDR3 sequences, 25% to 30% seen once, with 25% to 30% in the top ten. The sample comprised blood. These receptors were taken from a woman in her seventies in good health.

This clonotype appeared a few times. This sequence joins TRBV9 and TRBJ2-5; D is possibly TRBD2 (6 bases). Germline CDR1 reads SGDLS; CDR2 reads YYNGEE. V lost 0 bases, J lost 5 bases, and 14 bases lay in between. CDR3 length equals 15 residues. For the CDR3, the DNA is TGTGCCAGCAGCGTAGTTGGGGGGTCCGGGGAGACCCAGTACTTC. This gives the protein CASSVVGGSGETQYF.

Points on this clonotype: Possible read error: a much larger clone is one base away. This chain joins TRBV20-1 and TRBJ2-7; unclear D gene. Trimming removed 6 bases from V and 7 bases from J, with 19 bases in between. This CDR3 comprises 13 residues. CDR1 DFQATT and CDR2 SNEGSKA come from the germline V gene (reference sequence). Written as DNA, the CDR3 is TGCAGTGCAAACGGGCAGCCTCCTAGGGAGCAGTACTTC. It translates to CSANGQPPREQYF.

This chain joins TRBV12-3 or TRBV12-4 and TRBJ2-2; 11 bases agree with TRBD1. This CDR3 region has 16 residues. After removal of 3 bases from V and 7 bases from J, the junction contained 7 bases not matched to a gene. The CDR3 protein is CASSLGTGGVIGELFF. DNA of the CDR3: TGTGCCAGCAGTTTGGGGACAGGGGGAGTGATCGGGGAGCTGTTTTTT.

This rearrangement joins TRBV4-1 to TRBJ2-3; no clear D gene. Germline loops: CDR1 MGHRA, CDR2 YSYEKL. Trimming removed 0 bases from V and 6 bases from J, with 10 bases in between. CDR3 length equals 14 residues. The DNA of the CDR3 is TGCGCCAGCAGCCAAGATTTCCGGTTGGATACGCAGTATTTT. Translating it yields CASSQDFRLDTQYF.

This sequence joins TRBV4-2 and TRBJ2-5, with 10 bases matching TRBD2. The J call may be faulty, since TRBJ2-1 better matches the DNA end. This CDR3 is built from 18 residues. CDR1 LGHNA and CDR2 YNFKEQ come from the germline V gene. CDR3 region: CASSLVAGASGRSDEQFF. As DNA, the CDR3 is TGTGCCAGCAGCCTCGTCGCGGGGGCTAGCGGGAGATCGGATGAGCAGTTCTTC.

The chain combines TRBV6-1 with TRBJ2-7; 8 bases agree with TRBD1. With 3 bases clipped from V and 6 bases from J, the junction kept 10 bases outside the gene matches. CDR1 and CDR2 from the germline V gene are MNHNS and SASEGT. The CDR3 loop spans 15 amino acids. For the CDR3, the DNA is TGTGCCAGCAGTGAGGCCGGGACAGGTATTCGCGAGCAGTACTTC. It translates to CASSEAGTGIREQYF.

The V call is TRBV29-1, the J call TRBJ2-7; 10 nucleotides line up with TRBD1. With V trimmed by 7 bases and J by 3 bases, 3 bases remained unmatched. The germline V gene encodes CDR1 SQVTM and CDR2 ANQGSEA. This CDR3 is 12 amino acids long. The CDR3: CSARTGGYEQYF. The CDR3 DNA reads TGCAGCGCCAGGACAGGGGGCTACGAGCAGTACTTC.